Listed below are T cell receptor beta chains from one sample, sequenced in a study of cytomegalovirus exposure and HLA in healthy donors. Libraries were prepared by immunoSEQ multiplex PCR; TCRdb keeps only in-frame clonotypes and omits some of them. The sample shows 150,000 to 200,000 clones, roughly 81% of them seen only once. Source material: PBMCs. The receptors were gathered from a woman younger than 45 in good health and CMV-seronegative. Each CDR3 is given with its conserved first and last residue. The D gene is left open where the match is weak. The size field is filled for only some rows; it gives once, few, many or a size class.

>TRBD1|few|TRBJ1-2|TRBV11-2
CASSRDRNYGYTF
TGTGCCAGCAGTCGGGACAGGAATTATGGCTACACCTTC
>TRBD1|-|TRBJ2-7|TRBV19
CASRQGGNEQYF
TGTGCCAGCAGACAGGGTGGAAACGAGCAGTACTTC
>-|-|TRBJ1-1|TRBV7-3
CASSSQTGRNTEAFF
TGTGCCAGCAGCTCCCAGACGGGGAGGAACACTGAAGCTTTCTTT
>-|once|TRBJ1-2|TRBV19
CASTQDRGGVYGYTF
TGTGCCAGTACCCAGGACCGAGGGGGGGTCTATGGCTACACCTTC
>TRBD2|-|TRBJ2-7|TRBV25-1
CASSGTSGSVAYEQYF
TGTGCCAGCAGTGGGACTAGCGGGAGCGTCGCCTACGAGCAGTACTTC
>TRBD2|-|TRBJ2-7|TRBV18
CASSPSWASGGSSYEQYF
TGTGCCAGCTCACCCTCATGGGCTAGCGGGGGAAGCTCCTACGAGCAGTACTTC
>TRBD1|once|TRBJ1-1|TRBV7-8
CASSTGTGENTEAFF
TGTGCCAGCAGCACTGGGACAGGGGAGAACACTGAAGCTTTCTTT
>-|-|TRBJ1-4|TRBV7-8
CASSYLGGKLFF
TGTGCCAGCAGCTACTTGGGGGGAAAACTGTTTTTT
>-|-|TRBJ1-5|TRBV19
CASSRGRVKSNQPQHF
TGTGCCAGTAGCCGCGGCCGGGTGAAAAGCAATCAGCCCCAGCATTTT
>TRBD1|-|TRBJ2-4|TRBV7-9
CASSVGGQNIQYF
TGTGCCAGCAGCGTAGGGGGCCAAAACATTCAGTACTTC
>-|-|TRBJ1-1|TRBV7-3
CASSLKGGGASDTEAFF
TGTGCCAGCAGCCTCAAGGGCGGGGGGGCTTCGGACACTGAAGCTTTCTTT
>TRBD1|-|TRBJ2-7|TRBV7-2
CASSLGGQGAREQYF
TGTGCCAGCAGCTTAGGCGGACAGGGGGCGCGAGAGCAGTACTTC
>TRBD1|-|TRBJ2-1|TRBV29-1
CSVPRMGRDRQFF
TGCAGCGTTCCAAGGATGGGTCGGGACAGACAGTTCTTC
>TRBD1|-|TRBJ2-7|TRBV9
CASSVSGQSFLEQYF
TGTGCCAGCAGCGTGTCGGGACAGTCCTTTCTCGAGCAGTACTTC
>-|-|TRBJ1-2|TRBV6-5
CASRRGSASNYGYTF
TGTGCCAGCAGAAGGGGGTCAGCTTCTAACTATGGCTACACCTTC
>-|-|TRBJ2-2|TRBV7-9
CASSPTVFGELFF
TGTGCCAGCAGCCCCACGGTTTTCGGGGAGCTGTTTTTT
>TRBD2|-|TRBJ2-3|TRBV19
CASRIRAGVGPDTQYF
TGTGCCAGTAGAATTCGAGCGGGAGTAGGCCCAGATACGCAGTATTTT
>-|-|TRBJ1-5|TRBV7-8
CASSQASRGSSNQPQHF
TGTGCCAGCAGCCAGGCGAGCCGGGGGAGTAGCAATCAGCCCCAGCATTTT
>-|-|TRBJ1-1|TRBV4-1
CASSPDSLSTEAFF
TGCGCCAGCAGCCCAGACTCCTTATCCACTGAAGCTTTCTTT
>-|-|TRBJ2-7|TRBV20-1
CSARVHYEQYF
TGCAGTGCTAGAGTCCACTACGAGCAGTACTTC
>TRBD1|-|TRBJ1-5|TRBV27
CASSQGQGNQPQHF
TGTGCCAGCAGTCAGGGACAGGGGAATCAGCCCCAGCATTTT
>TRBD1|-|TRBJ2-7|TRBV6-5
CASSSQGAYEQYF
TGTGCCAGCAGTTCCCAGGGGGCCTACGAGCAGTACTTC
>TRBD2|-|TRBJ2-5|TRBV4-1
CASSQDGTRSQETQYF
TGCGCCAGCAGCCAAGATGGGACTAGATCCCAAGAGACCCAGTACTTC
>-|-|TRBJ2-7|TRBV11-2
CASSLDPVFEQYF
TGTGCCAGCAGCTTAGATCCGGTCTTCGAGCAGTACTTC
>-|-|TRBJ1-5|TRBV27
CASSLLENQPQHF
TGTGCCAGCAGTTTATTAGAGAATCAGCCCCAGCATTTT
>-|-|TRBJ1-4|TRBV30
CAWSVRLDGTNEKLFF
TGTGCCTGGAGTGTGAGACTAGATGGAACTAATGAAAAACTGTTTTTT
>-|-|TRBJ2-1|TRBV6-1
CASSSMTLYNEQFF
TGTGCCAGCAGCAGTATGACACTTTACAATGAGCAGTTCTTC
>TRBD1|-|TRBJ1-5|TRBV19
CASSIVGQGGNQPQHF
TGTGCCAGTAGTATAGTTGGACAGGGTGGCAATCAGCCCCAGCATTTT
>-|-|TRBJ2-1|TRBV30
CASQRASYNEQFF
TGTGCCTCCCAGCGGGCCTCCTACAATGAGCAGTTCTTC
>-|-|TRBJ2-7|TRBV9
CASSVGPTQGYEQYF
TGTGCCAGCAGCGTCGGTCCCACACAGGGCTACGAGCAGTACTTC
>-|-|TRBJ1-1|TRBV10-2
CASSAGHTEAFF
TGCGCCAGCAGTGCAGGGCACACTGAAGCTTTCTTT
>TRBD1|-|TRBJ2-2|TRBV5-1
CASSFGQVNTGELFF
TGCGCCAGCAGCTTTGGACAGGTGAACACCGGGGAGCTGTTTTTT
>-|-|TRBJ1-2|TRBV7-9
CASSLWPGGAANYGYTF
TGTGCCAGCAGCTTATGGCCGGGTGGGGCAGCTAACTATGGCTACACCTTC
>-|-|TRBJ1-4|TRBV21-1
CASSKVSQGATHNEKLFF
TGTGCCAGCAGCAAAGTCAGCCAGGGGGCTACACATAATGAAAAACTGTTTTTT
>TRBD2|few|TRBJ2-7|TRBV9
CASSPGTSGFYEQYF
TGTGCCAGCAGCCCCGGGACTAGCGGATTCTACGAGCAGTACTTC
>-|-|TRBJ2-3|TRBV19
CASSIQGTTDTQYF
TGTGCCAGTAGTATTCAGGGAACCACAGATACGCAGTATTTT
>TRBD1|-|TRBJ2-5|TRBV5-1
CASSLSSGQIETQYF
TGCGCCAGCAGCTTGTCTTCGGGACAGATAGAGACCCAGTACTTC
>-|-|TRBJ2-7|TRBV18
CASSPTGKGYEQYF
TGTGCCAGCTCACCCACAGGGAAGGGGTACGAGCAGTACTTC
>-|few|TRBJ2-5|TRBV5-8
CASSLLSWTMQETQYF
TGTGCCAGCAGCTTGTTGTCCTGGACTATGCAAGAGACCCAGTACTTC
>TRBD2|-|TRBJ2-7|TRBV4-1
CASSQAPSGGAYEQYF
TGCGCCAGCAGCCAAGCCCCTAGCGGGGGAGCCTACGAGCAGTACTTC
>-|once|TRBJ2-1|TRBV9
CASSTSGSSYNEQFF
TGTGCCAGCAGCACAAGTGGGAGCTCCTACAATGAGCAGTTCTTC
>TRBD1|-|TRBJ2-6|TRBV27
CASKKGQFLSGANVLTF
TGTGCCAGCAAGAAGGGACAGTTCCTCTCTGGGGCCAACGTCCTGACTTTC
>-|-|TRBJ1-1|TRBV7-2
CASSLVLGQALFF
TGTGCCAGCAGCTTAGTCCTTGGCCAGGCCTTGTTCTTT
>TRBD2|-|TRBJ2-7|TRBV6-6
CASRHSGSSSYEQYF
TGTGCCAGCAGACATAGCGGGTCTAGCTCCTACGAGCAGTACTTC
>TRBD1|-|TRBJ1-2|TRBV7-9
CASSGQGYGYTF
TGTGCCAGCAGCGGACAGGGCTATGGCTACACCTTC
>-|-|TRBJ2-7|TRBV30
CACSPGNLGYEQYF
TGTGCCTGCAGTCCGGGAAACCTGGGGTACGAGCAGTACTTC
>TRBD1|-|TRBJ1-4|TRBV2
CASRGQGEKGEKLFF
TGTGCCAGCAGGGGACAGGGGGAGAAGGGTGAAAAACTGTTTTTT
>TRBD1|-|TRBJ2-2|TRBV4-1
CASSRDRIGELFF
TGCGCCAGCAGCCGGGACAGGATAGGGGAGCTGTTTTTT
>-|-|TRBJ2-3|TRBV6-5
CASSYSVRGPRNTQYF
TGTGCCAGCAGTTACTCGGTGCGGGGGCCAAGAAATACGCAGTATTTT
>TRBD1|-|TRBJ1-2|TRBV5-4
CASSLDRGVGANYGYTF
TGTGCCAGCAGCCTCGACAGGGGTGTAGGGGCTAACTATGGCTACACCTTC
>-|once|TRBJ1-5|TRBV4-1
CASRHTFSNQPQHF
TGCGCCAGCAGGCACACCTTTAGCAATCAGCCCCAGCATTTT
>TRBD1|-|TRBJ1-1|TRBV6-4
CASSSGQGGTEAFF
TGTGCCAGCAGCTCGGGACAGGGGGGCACTGAAGCTTTCTTT
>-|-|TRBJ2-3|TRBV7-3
CASSLKPAGTQYF
TGTGCCAGCAGCTTAAAGCCCGCCGGTACGCAGTATTTT
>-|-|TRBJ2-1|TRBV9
CASSVGPEMVWNEQFF
TGTGCCAGCAGCGTAGGTCCGGAGATGGTGTGGAATGAGCAGTTCTTC